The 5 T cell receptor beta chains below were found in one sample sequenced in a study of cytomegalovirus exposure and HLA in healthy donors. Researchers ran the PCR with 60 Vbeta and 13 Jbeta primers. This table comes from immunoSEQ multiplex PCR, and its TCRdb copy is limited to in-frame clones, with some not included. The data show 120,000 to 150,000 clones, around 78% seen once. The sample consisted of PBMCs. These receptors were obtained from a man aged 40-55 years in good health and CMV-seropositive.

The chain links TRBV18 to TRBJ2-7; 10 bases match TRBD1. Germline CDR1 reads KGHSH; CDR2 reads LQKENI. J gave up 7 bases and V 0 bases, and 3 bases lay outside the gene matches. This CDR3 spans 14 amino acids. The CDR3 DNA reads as TGTGCCAGCTCACCACCGGGACAGGGGAATGAGCAGTACTTC. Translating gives CASSPPGQGNEQYF.

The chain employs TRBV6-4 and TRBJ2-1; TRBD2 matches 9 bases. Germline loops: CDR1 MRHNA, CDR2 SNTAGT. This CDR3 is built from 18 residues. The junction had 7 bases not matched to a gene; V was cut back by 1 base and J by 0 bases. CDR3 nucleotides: TGTGCCAGCAGTGACTATAACCTACTAGCGGGCTCCTACAATGAGCAGTTCTTC. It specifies CASSDYNLLAGSYNEQFF.

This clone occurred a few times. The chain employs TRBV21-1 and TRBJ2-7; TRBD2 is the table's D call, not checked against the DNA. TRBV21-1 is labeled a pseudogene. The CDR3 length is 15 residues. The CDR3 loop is CASSKASGSYYEQYF. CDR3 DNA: TGTGCCAGCAGCAAAGCCAGCGGGAGCTACTACGAGCAGTACTTC.

CDR3 amino acids: CASSLSGQGAGYTF. CDR3 in DNA: TGTGCCAGCAGCTTATCGGGACAGGGCGCTGGCTACACCTTC. The chain employs TRBV7-8 and TRBJ1-2; 9 positions match TRBD1. Germline V gives CDR1 SGHVS, CDR2 FQNEAQ. This CDR3 contains 14 residues. V was pared by 2 bases and J by 7 bases, with 5 bases of the junction left unmatched.

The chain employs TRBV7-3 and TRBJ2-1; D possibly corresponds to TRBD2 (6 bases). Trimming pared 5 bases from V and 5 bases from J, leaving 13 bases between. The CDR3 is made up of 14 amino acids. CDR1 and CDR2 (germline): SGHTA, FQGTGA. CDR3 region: CASSPSAWDNEQFF. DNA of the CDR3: TGTGCCAGCAGCCCTAGCGCCTGGGACAATGAGCAGTTCTTC.